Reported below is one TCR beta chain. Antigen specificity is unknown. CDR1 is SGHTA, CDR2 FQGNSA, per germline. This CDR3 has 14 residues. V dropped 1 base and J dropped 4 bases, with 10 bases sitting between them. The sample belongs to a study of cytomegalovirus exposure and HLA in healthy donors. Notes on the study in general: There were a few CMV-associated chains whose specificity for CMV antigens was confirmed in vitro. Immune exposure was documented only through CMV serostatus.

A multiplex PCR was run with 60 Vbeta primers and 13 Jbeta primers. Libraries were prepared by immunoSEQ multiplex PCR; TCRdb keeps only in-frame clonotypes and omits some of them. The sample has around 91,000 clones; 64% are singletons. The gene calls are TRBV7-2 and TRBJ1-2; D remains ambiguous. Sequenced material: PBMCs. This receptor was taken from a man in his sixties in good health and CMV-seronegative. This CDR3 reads CASSLVFLSYGYTF. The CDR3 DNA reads TGTGCCAGCAGCTTAGTGTTCCTGTCCTATGGCTACACCTTC. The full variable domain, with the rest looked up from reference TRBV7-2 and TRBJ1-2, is GAGVSQSPSNKVTEKGKDVELRCDPISGHTALYWYRQSLGQGLEFLIYFQGNSAPDKSGLPSDRFSAERTGGSVSTLTIQRTQQEDSAVYLCASSLVFLSYGYTFGSGTRLTVV.